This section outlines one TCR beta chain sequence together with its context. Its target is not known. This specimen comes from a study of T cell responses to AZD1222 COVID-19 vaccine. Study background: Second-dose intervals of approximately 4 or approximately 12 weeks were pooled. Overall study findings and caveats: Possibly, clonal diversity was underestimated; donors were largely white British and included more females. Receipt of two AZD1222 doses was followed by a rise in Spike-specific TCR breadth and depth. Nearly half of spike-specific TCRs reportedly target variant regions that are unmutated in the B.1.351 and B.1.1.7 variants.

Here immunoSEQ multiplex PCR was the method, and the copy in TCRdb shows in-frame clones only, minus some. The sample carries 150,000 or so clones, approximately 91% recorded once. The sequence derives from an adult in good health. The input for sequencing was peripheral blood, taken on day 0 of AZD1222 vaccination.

CDR3 nucleotide sequence: TGTGCCAGCAGTTACGGCTACGAGCAGTACTTC. Translating it yields CASSYGYEQYF. The gene calls are TRBV27 and TRBJ2-7, with no clear D. With 4 bases removed from V and 3 bases from J, the gap between germline ends came to 4 bases. The CDR3 totals 11 residues. Germline V gene sequence: CDR1 MNHEY, CDR2 SMNVEV (reference sequence).